A selection of T cell receptor beta chains follows, all from one sample in a study of shared clonotypes between healthy human individuals. TCRdb's copy holds only in-frame clones and misses some; the assay was immunoSEQ multiplex PCR. The sample includes hundreds of thousands of clones, 90% to 97% of them seen just once. Sample: naive CD8+ T cells sorted from blood. All receptors come from a woman in her 30s in good health. The CDR3 runs from the conserved cysteine through the conserved F or W. Fields, in order: V gene, clone size, J gene, D gene, CDR3 protein, CDR3 DNA. The D gene is left open where the match is weak. Size tells how often a clone was seen (once, few, many) or the class of an expanded clone, and some rows leave it out.

v_call: TRBV4-1
clone_size: NA
j_call: TRBJ1-1
d_call: NA
cdr3_aa: CASSQDIFAEAFF
cdr3_nt: TGCGCCAGCAGCCAAGATATTTTCGCTGAAGCTTTCTTT

v_call: TRBV19
clone_size: NA
j_call: TRBJ1-6
d_call: NA
cdr3_aa: CASSTHRPTGPRSLSNSPLHF
cdr3_nt: TGTGCCAGTAGTACCCACCGACCGACAGGCCCGCGCAGCCTCAGCAATTCACCCCTCCACTTT

v_call: TRBV27
clone_size: NA
j_call: TRBJ2-7
d_call: TRBD2
cdr3_aa: CASSFILGGTSGRVYEQYF
cdr3_nt: TGTGCCAGCAGTTTTATTTTAGGTGGGACTAGCGGGAGAGTCTACGAGCAGTACTTC

v_call: TRBV2
clone_size: NA
j_call: TRBJ2-1
d_call: TRBD2
cdr3_aa: CASSEGLAEDNEQFF
cdr3_nt: TGTGCCAGCAGTGAGGGACTAGCGGAAGACAATGAGCAGTTCTTC

v_call: TRBV4-1
clone_size: NA
j_call: TRBJ1-1
d_call: NA
cdr3_aa: CASMDTLNTEAFF
cdr3_nt: TGCGCCAGCATGGACACTTTGAACACTGAAGCTTTCTTT

v_call: TRBV19
clone_size: NA
j_call: TRBJ1-1
d_call: NA
cdr3_aa: CASSIGRGNTEAFF
cdr3_nt: TGTGCCAGTAGTATTGGCCGGGGCAACACTGAAGCTTTCTTT

v_call: TRBV15
clone_size: NA
j_call: TRBJ1-5
d_call: NA
cdr3_aa: CATSSSGGGFGNQPQHF
cdr3_nt: TGTGCCACCAGCTCCTCAGGAGGGGGGTTCGGGAATCAGCCCCAGCATTTT

v_call: TRBV25-1
clone_size: NA
j_call: TRBJ1-1
d_call: NA
cdr3_aa: CASSAPGLSEAFF
cdr3_nt: TGTGCCAGCAGCGCCCCGGGTTTATCTGAAGCTTTCTTT

v_call: TRBV29-1
clone_size: NA
j_call: TRBJ2-1
d_call: NA
cdr3_aa: CSGGDPDWYNEQFF
cdr3_nt: TGCAGCGGCGGCGATCCTGACTGGTACAATGAGCAGTTCTTC

v_call: TRBV5-1
clone_size: NA
j_call: TRBJ2-2
d_call: NA
cdr3_aa: CASSRLRDGNTGELFF
cdr3_nt: TGCGCCAGCTCCCGGCTAAGGGACGGCAACACCGGGGAGCTGTTTTTT

v_call: TRBV10-1
clone_size: NA
j_call: TRBJ1-1
d_call: NA
cdr3_aa: CASRGPSKKTFF
cdr3_nt: TGCGCCAGCAGGGGGCCTTCGAAGAAAACTTTCTTT

v_call: TRBV27
clone_size: once
j_call: TRBJ2-1
d_call: NA
cdr3_aa: CASSNYEGPSSYNEQFF
cdr3_nt: TGTGCCAGCAGCAACTACGAGGGGCCCAGCTCCTACAATGAGCAGTTCTTC

v_call: TRBV7-8
clone_size: NA
j_call: TRBJ2-3
d_call: NA
cdr3_aa: CASTFRGTDTQYF
cdr3_nt: TGTGCCAGCACCTTCCGGGGCACAGATACGCAGTATTTT

v_call: TRBV27
clone_size: NA
j_call: TRBJ2-7
d_call: NA
cdr3_aa: CASSPSPGHFSYEQYF
cdr3_nt: TGTGCCAGCAGTCCCTCCCCGGGACACTTCTCCTACGAGCAGTACTTC

v_call: TRBV28
clone_size: NA
j_call: TRBJ2-7
d_call: NA
cdr3_aa: CASRNSGTYEQYF
cdr3_nt: TGTGCCAGCAGAAATTCCGGGACCTACGAGCAGTACTTC

v_call: TRBV20-1
clone_size: NA
j_call: TRBJ2-1
d_call: NA
cdr3_aa: CSASEWNEQFF
cdr3_nt: TGCAGTGCTAGTGAATGGAATGAGCAGTTCTTC

v_call: TRBV10-3
clone_size: NA
j_call: TRBJ2-1
d_call: TRBD2
cdr3_aa: CAISELAGDEQFF
cdr3_nt: TGTGCCATCAGTGAGCTAGCGGGAGATGAGCAGTTCTTC

v_call: TRBV6-6
clone_size: NA
j_call: TRBJ2-2
d_call: NA
cdr3_aa: CASSNPRDQITGELFF
cdr3_nt: TGTGCCAGCAGTAACCCCCGGGACCAGATCACCGGGGAGCTGTTTTTT

v_call: TRBV28
clone_size: NA
j_call: TRBJ1-5
d_call: TRBD1
cdr3_aa: CASTTGFSNQPQHF
cdr3_nt: TGTGCCAGTACGACAGGGTTTAGCAATCAGCCCCAGCATTTT

v_call: TRBV5-6
clone_size: NA
j_call: TRBJ2-3
d_call: NA
cdr3_aa: CASSLADSPAQYF
cdr3_nt: TGTGCCAGCAGCTTGGCCGACTCGCCCGCGCAGTATTTT

v_call: TRBV5-6
clone_size: NA
j_call: TRBJ1-2
d_call: TRBD1
cdr3_aa: CASSYPGQGFGYTF
cdr3_nt: TGTGCCAGCAGCTACCCGGGACAGGGATTCGGCTACACCTTC

v_call: TRBV19
clone_size: NA
j_call: TRBJ2-7
d_call: NA
cdr3_aa: CASSTDRGYEQYF
cdr3_nt: TGTGCCAGTAGTACCGACAGAGGCTACGAGCAGTACTTC

v_call: TRBV10-1
clone_size: NA
j_call: TRBJ2-7
d_call: NA
cdr3_aa: CASSEIGPADEQYF
cdr3_nt: TGCGCCAGCAGTGAAATTGGGCCTGCCGACGAGCAGTACTTC

v_call: TRBV27
clone_size: NA
j_call: TRBJ2-1
d_call: NA
cdr3_aa: CASRILEASNEQFF
cdr3_nt: TGTGCCAGCAGGATACTCGAAGCAAGCAATGAGCAGTTCTTC

v_call: TRBV30
clone_size: NA
j_call: TRBJ1-1
d_call: NA
cdr3_aa: CAWSPGDPNFEAFF
cdr3_nt: TGTGCCTGGAGTCCCGGGGACCCTAACTTTGAAGCTTTCTTT

v_call: TRBV11-1
clone_size: NA
j_call: TRBJ2-1
d_call: NA
cdr3_aa: CASSRVRSSSYNEQFF
cdr3_nt: TGTGCCAGCAGCCGAGTGAGGTCGAGCTCCTACAATGAGCAGTTCTTC

v_call: TRBV10-3
clone_size: NA
j_call: TRBJ2-3
d_call: NA
cdr3_aa: CAIGGERITDTQYF
cdr3_nt: TGTGCCATCGGGGGAGAGCGCATCACAGATACGCAGTATTTT

v_call: TRBV27
clone_size: NA
j_call: TRBJ1-2
d_call: NA
cdr3_aa: CASSFYGGSLNYGYTF
cdr3_nt: TGTGCCAGCAGTTTCTATGGGGGCAGCCTTAACTATGGCTACACCTTC

v_call: TRBV6-5
clone_size: NA
j_call: TRBJ1-2
d_call: TRBD1
cdr3_aa: CASSYSGQGNDGYTF
cdr3_nt: TGTGCCAGCAGTTACTCGGGACAGGGAAATGATGGCTACACCTTC

v_call: TRBV2
clone_size: NA
j_call: TRBJ2-2
d_call: TRBD1
cdr3_aa: CASRGQGARTGELFF
cdr3_nt: TGTGCCAGCAGGGGACAGGGGGCGCGTACCGGGGAGCTGTTTTTT

v_call: TRBV19
clone_size: NA
j_call: TRBJ2-3
d_call: TRBD2
cdr3_aa: CASSMGLGLAGGPTDTQYF
cdr3_nt: TGTGCCAGTAGTATGGGGCTCGGACTAGCGGGAGGGCCGACAGATACGCAGTATTTT

v_call: TRBV7-3
clone_size: NA
j_call: TRBJ2-1
d_call: NA
cdr3_aa: CASSPGRNSYNEQFF
cdr3_nt: TGTGCCAGCAGCCCCGGACGCAACTCCTACAATGAGCAGTTCTTC

v_call: TRBV30
clone_size: NA
j_call: TRBJ2-7
d_call: NA
cdr3_aa: CAWGPVGINYEQYF
cdr3_nt: TGTGCCTGGGGTCCTGTGGGCATCAACTACGAGCAGTACTTC

v_call: TRBV28
clone_size: NA
j_call: TRBJ2-7
d_call: TRBD1
cdr3_aa: CASSTNRQGPYEQYF
cdr3_nt: TGTGCCAGCAGTACCAACCGACAGGGCCCCTACGAGCAGTACTTC

v_call: TRBV19
clone_size: NA
j_call: TRBJ2-2
d_call: NA
cdr3_aa: CASSIPVRPSNTGELFF
cdr3_nt: TGTGCCAGTAGTATCCCTGTTCGACCCTCGAACACCGGGGAGCTGTTTTTT

v_call: TRBV28
clone_size: NA
j_call: TRBJ2-3
d_call: TRBD2
cdr3_aa: CASSSAGLAVERSTDTQYF
cdr3_nt: TGTGCCAGCAGTTCAGCGGGGCTGGCGGTAGAGCGGAGCACAGATACGCAGTATTTT

v_call: TRBV29-1
clone_size: NA
j_call: TRBJ2-7
d_call: TRBD2
cdr3_aa: CSVVPGGYEQYF
cdr3_nt: TGCAGCGTGGTTCCGGGGGGCTACGAGCAGTACTTC

v_call: TRBV6-5
clone_size: NA
j_call: TRBJ2-5
d_call: TRBD2
cdr3_aa: CASSQGGLAGETQYF
cdr3_nt: TGTGCCAGCAGCCAAGGGGGACTAGCGGGAGAGACCCAGTACTTC

v_call: TRBV27
clone_size: NA
j_call: TRBJ1-5
d_call: NA
cdr3_aa: CASPTGHNQPQHF
cdr3_nt: TGTGCCAGCCCGACAGGCCACAATCAGCCCCAGCATTTT

v_call: TRBV4-2
clone_size: NA
j_call: TRBJ2-2
d_call: NA
cdr3_aa: CASSQDPSGVGTGELFF
cdr3_nt: TGTGCCAGCAGCCAAGACCCTTCGGGAGTGGGTACCGGGGAGCTGTTTTTT

v_call: TRBV5-1
clone_size: NA
j_call: TRBJ1-1
d_call: NA
cdr3_aa: CASSVSRDNPGTEAFF
cdr3_nt: TGCGCCAGCAGCGTTAGCCGGGACAACCCAGGCACTGAAGCTTTCTTT

v_call: TRBV14
clone_size: NA
j_call: TRBJ2-5
d_call: TRBD2
cdr3_aa: CASSQEGTSPPETQYF
cdr3_nt: TGTGCCAGCAGCCAAGAGGGGACTAGCCCACCGGAGACCCAGTACTTC